Reported below is one T cell receptor (beta chain). Its cognate antigen is unknown. The data originate from a study of blood T cells in healthy people across ages. Looked up from germline, CDR1 is LNHNV and CDR2 is YYDKDF (reference sequence). The length of the CDR3 is 15 residues. V lost 8 bases to trimming and J lost 4 bases; unmatched junction nucleotides: 12. Study-wide points: The study found more naive CD4+ cells and higher diversity in long-lived than aged donors.

Primed by a sample-barcoded 5' primer and a J-beta primer mix, a second PCR proceeded for 7 to 11 cycles. Tagging of each cDNA molecule was performed by a template-switch adaptor with 12 random nucleotides. TCRdb reprocessed the 5' RACE reads with MiXCR, giving one entry per CDR3 protein. The repertoire has about 680,000 distinct CDR3 sequences, around 48% of them found once; the top ten carry 25% to 35%. The sequence came from a woman in her sixties in good health. This chain uses TRBV15 with TRBJ2-3, with TRBD2 identical over 7 bases. The specimen was blood. The chain's CDR3 is CATRDYGGSSDTQYF. The CDR3, as DNA: TGTGCCACCCGCGACTATGGCGGGAGTTCAGATACGCAGTATTTT.